The rows below give T cell receptor beta chains drawn from one sample of a study of response to subunit inactivated influenza vaccine. TCRdb reprocessed the RT-PCR reads with MiXCR, giving one entry per CDR3 protein. This sample has about 520,000 distinct CDR3 sequences; less than 30% occur once, and the top ten carry over 1.5%. The specimen comprised CD4+ T cells sorted from PBMCs, sampled roughly 5 days after vaccination. These receptor sequences come from a man aged 50-59 years who received an inactivated influenza vaccine. Both conserved end residues are part of each CDR3. The order of the fields is V gene, J gene, CDR3 protein.

V gene: TRBV12-3/TRBV12-4
J gene: TRBJ1-5
CDR3 protein: CASSFIPRQPQHF

V gene: TRBV10-3
J gene: TRBJ2-7
CDR3 protein: CAISVGQGASEQYF

V gene: TRBV6-2/TRBV6-3
J gene: TRBJ1-4
CDR3 protein: CASSYRDRTNEKLFF

V gene: TRBV5-1
J gene: TRBJ1-1
CDR3 protein: CASSKGDSQEAFF

V gene: TRBV2
J gene: TRBJ2-5
CDR3 protein: CAFSGGDETQYF

V gene: TRBV29-1
J gene: TRBJ2-1
CDR3 protein: CSVEVPQFF

V gene: TRBV7-2
J gene: TRBJ2-5
CDR3 protein: CASSLRREETQYF

V gene: TRBV5-1
J gene: TRBJ2-3
CDR3 protein: CASSLGRRSSTSTDTQYF

V gene: TRBV5-1
J gene: TRBJ2-7
CDR3 protein: CASSLLDRGGYEQYF

V gene: TRBV9
J gene: TRBJ2-4
CDR3 protein: CASSGTPRVGDIQYF

V gene: TRBV6-2/TRBV6-3
J gene: TRBJ1-5
CDR3 protein: CASSYEGNWDQPQHF

V gene: TRBV29-1
J gene: TRBJ1-1
CDR3 protein: CSVEGQGESEAFF

V gene: TRBV2
J gene: TRBJ2-7
CDR3 protein: CASKDYSYEQYF

V gene: TRBV12-3/TRBV12-4
J gene: TRBJ2-7
CDR3 protein: CASAIGGPYEQYF

V gene: TRBV20-1
J gene: TRBJ2-7
CDR3 protein: CSASRTGGYYEQYF

V gene: TRBV29-1
J gene: TRBJ2-2
CDR3 protein: CSVRARATGELFF

V gene: TRBV7-7
J gene: TRBJ1-1
CDR3 protein: CASSLDEGAEAFF

V gene: TRBV5-1
J gene: TRBJ1-2
CDR3 protein: CASSPSGLAGYTF

V gene: TRBV7-2
J gene: TRBJ2-5
CDR3 protein: CASSLAGVSETQYF

V gene: TRBV20-1
J gene: TRBJ2-7
CDR3 protein: CSARSPGRKGEQYF

V gene: TRBV6-5
J gene: TRBJ2-2
CDR3 protein: CASSYVPTGFIAGELFF

V gene: TRBV12-3/TRBV12-4
J gene: TRBJ2-3
CDR3 protein: CASSFQNSRLAGVSGTDTQYF

V gene: TRBV7-9
J gene: TRBJ2-1
CDR3 protein: CASSFETGPRLNEQFF

V gene: TRBV18
J gene: TRBJ2-7
CDR3 protein: CASSPLRDEQYF